The present entry profiles one T cell receptor (beta chain) with its context. Its antigen remains unidentified. Using immunoSEQ multiplex PCR, the repertoire was profiled, and TCRdb retains in-frame clones only, with some absent. Seen here are 65,000 to 100,000 clones, 93% observed once, and the top ten hold 3% to 4%. The CDR3 consists of 16 residues. V lost 3 bases, J lost 0 bases, and 6 bases stayed unmatched. The germline CDR1 and CDR2 sequences are LNHNV and YYDKDF (reference sequence). This entry comes from a study of cytomegalovirus exposure and HLA in healthy donors. Across the study: The platform used for the roughly 130 validation repertoires matched that of the roughly 700 first-cohort repertoires, a later analysis reported.

Points from the study as a whole: Cytomegalovirus status was reportedly diagnosed by the classifier with high specificity and sensitivity. The study listed roughly 160 cytomegalovirus-associated TCR beta chains.

Separation from the roughly 670-subject first cohort characterized the roughly 110-subject validation cohort, to which the donors belonged. The sequence derives from a woman in her 30s in good health and CMV-seronegative. Sample: PBMCs. The rearrangement joins TRBV15 to TRBJ1-1; 8 bases line up with TRBD1. CDR3 DNA sequence: TGTGCCACCAGCAGGGCCAGGGGGCTCATGAACACTGAAGCTTTCTTT. Translating gives CATSRARGLMNTEAFF.